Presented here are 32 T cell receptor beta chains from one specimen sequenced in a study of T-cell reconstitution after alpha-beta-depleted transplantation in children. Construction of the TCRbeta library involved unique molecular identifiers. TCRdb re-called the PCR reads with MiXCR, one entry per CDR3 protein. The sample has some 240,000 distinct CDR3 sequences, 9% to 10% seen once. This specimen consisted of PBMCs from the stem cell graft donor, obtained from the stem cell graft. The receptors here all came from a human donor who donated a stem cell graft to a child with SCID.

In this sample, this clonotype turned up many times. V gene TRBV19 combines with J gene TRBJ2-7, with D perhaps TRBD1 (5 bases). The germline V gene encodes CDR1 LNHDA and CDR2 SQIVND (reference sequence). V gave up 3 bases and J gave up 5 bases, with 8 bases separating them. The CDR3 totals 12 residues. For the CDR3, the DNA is TGTGCCAGTAGTATGTGGGGCCACGAGCAGTACTTC. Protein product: CASSMWGHEQYF.

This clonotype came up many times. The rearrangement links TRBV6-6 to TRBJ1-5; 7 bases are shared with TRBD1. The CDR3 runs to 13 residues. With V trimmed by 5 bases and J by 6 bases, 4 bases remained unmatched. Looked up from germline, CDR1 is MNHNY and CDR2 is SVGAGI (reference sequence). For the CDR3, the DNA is TGTGCCAGCAGTGAGACAGGGCGTCAGCCCCAGCATTTT. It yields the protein CASSETGRQPQHF.

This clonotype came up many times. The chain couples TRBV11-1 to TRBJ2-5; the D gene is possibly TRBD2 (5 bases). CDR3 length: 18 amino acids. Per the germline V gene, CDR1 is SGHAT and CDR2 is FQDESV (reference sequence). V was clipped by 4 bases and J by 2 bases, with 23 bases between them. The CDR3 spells CASSSWAWRYTLQETQYF. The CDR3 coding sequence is TGTGCCAGCAGCTCATGGGCATGGAGGTATACTTTACAAGAGACCCAGTACTTC.

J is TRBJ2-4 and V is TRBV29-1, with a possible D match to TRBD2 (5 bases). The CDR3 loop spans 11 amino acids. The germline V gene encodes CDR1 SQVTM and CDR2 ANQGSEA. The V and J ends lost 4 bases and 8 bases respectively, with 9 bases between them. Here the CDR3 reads CSVGPGDIQYF. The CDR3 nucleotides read TGCAGCGTTGGCCCCGGGGACATTCAGTACTTC. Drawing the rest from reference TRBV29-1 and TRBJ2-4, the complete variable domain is SAVISQKPSRDICQRGTSLTIQCQVDSQVTMMFWYRQQPGQSLTLIATANQGSEATYESGFVIDKFPISRPNLTFSTLTVSNMSPEDSSIYLCSVGPGDIQYFGAGTRLSVL.

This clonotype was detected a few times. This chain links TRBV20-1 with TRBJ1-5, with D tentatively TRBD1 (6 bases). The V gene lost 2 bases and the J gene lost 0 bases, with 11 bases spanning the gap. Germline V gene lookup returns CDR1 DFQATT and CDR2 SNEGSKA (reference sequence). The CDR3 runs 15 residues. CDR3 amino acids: CSARSQGNSNQPQHF. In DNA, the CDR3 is TGCAGTGCTAGAAGCCAGGGGAATAGCAATCAGCCCCAGCATTTT.

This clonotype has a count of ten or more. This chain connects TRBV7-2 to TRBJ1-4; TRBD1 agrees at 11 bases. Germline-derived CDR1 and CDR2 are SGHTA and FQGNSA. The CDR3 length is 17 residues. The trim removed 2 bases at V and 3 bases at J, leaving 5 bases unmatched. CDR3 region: CASSLRDRGAPNEKLFF. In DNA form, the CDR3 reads TGTGCCAGCAGCTTAAGGGACAGGGGGGCGCCTAATGAAAAACTGTTTTTT.

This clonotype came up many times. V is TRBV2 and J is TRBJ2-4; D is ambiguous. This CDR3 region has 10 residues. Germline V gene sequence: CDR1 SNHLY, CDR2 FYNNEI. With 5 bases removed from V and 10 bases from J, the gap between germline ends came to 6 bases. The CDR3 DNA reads TGTGCCAGCAGTAAAGGGATTCAGTACTTC. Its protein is CASSKGIQYF.

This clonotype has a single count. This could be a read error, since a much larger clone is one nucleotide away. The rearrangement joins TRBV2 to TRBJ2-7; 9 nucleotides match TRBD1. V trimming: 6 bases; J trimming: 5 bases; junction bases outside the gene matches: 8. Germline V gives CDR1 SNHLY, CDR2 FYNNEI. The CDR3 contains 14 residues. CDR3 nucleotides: TGTGCCAGCAGCGACTCCGGGACAGGGAACGAGCAGTACTTC. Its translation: CASSDSGTGNEQYF.

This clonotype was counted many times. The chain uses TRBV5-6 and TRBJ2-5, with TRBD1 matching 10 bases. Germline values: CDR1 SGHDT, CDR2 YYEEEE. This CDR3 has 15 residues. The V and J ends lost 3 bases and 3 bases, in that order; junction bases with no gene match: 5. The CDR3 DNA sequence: TGTGCCAGCAGCTCCCGGGACAGGGGTAAAGAGACCCAGTACTTC. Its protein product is CASSSRDRGKETQYF.

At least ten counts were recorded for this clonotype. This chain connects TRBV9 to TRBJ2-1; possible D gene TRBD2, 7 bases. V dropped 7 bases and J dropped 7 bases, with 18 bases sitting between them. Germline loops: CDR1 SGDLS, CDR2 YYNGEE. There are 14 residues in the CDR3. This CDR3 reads CASGGGHPMNEQFF. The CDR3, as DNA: TGTGCCAGCGGGGGGGGGCATCCGATGAATGAGCAGTTCTTC.

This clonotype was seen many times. The CDR3 DNA reads as TGTGCCAGCAGCATCACCCCGGACGGAACTGAAGCTTTCTTT. Amino acid sequence: CASSITPDGTEAFF. The chain carries TRBV7-2 and TRBJ1-1; D gene ambiguous. CDR3 length equals 14 residues. Trimming stripped 5 bases from V and 5 bases from J, with 15 bases between. Per germline, CDR1 SGHTA and CDR2 FQGNSA.

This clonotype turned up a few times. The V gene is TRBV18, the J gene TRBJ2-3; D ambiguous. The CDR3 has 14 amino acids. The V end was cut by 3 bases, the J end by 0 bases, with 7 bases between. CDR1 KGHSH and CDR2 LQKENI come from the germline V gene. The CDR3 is CASSPRQSTDTQYF. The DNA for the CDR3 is TGTGCCAGCTCACCTCGGCAGAGCACAGATACGCAGTATTTT.

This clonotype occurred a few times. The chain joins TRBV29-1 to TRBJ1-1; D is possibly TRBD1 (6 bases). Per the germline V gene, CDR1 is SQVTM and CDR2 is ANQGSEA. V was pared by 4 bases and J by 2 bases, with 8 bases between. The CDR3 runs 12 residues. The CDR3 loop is CSVGRGNTEAFF. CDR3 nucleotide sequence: TGCAGCGTTGGCAGGGGTAACACTGAAGCTTTCTTT.

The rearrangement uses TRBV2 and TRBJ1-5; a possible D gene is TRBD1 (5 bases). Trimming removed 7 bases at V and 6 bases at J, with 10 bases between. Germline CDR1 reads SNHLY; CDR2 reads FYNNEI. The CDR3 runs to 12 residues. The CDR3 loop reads CASMGGVQPQHF. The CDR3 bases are TGTGCCAGCATGGGGGGTGTTCAGCCCCAGCATTTT.

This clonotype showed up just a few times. The CDR3: CASSLHVDTEAFF. The DNA for the CDR3 is TGTGCCAGCTCACTACATGTGGACACTGAAGCTTTCTTT. J is TRBJ1-1 and V is TRBV18; D is undetermined. V was shortened by 4 bases and J by 3 bases, with 9 bases between the two germline ends. This CDR3 comprises 13 residues. Germline CDR1 KGHSH, CDR2 LQKENI. Filled out from reference TRBV18 and TRBJ1-1, the complete variable domain reads NAGVMQNPRHLVRRRGQEARLRCSPMKGHSHVYWYRQLPEEGLKFMVYLQKENIIDESGMPKERFSAEFPKEGPSILRIQQVVRGDSAAYFCASSLHVDTEAFFGQGTRLTVV.

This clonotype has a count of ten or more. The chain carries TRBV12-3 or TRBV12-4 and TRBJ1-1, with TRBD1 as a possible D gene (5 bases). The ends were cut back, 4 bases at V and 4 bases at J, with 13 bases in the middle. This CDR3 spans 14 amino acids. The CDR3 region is CASSWKGEVTEAFF. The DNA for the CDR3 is TGTGCCAGCAGTTGGAAAGGGGAAGTCACTGAAGCTTTCTTT.

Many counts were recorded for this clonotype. CDR3 DNA: TGCGCCAGCAGCTTGAAGGTTTCCCCCGGGGAGCTGTTTTTT. This sequence encodes CASSLKVSPGELFF. The rearrangement uses TRBV5-1 and TRBJ2-2; D gene uncertain. CDR1 and CDR2 from the germline V gene are SGHRS and YFSETQ. CDR3 length: 14 amino acids. Trimming pared 1 base from V and 6 bases from J, leaving 10 bases between.

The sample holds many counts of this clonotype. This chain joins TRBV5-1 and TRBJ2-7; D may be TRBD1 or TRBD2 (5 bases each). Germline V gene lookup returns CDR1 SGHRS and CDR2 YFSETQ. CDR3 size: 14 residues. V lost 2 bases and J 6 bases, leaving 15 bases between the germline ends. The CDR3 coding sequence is TGCGCCAGCAGCTTCGCCGGGGACCGCGTCGAGCAGTACTTC. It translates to CASSFAGDRVEQYF. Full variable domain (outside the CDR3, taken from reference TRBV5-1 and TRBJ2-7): KAGVTQTPRYLIKTRGQQVTLSCSPISGHRSVSWYQQTPGQGLQFLFEYFSETQRNKGNFPGRFSGRQFSNSRSEMNVSTLELGDSALYLCASSFAGDRVEQYFGPGTRLTVT.

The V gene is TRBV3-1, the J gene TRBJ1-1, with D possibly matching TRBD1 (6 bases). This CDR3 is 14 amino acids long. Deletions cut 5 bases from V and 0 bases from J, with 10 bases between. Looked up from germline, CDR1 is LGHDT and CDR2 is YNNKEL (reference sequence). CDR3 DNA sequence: TGTGCCAGCAGCGTTACAGGGATGAACACTGAAGCTTTCTTT. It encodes CASSVTGMNTEAFF.

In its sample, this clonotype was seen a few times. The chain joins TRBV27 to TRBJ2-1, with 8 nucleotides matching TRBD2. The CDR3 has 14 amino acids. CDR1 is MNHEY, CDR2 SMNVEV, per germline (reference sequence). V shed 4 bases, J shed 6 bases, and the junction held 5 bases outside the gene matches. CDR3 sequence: CASSSGGGLNEQFF. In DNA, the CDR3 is TGTGCCAGCAGTTCGGGGGGGGGGCTCAATGAGCAGTTCTTC.

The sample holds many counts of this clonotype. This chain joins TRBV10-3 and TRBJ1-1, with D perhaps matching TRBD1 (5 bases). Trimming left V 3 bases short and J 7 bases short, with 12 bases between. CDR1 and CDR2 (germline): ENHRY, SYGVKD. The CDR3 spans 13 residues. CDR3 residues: CAISDSRGVEAFF. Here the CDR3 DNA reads TGTGCCATCAGTGATTCTAGGGGAGTTGAAGCTTTCTTT.

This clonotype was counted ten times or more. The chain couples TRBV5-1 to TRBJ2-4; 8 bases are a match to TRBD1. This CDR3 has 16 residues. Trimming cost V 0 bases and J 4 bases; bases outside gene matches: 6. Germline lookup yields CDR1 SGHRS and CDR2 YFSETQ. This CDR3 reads CASSLGTGQVKNIQYF. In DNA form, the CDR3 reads TGCGCCAGCAGCTTGGGGACAGGGCAGGTTAAAAACATTCAGTACTTC.

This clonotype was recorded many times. Here the CDR3 DNA reads TGTGCCAGCAGTTACGCCCCGGGGATCAATGAAAAACTGTTTTTT. It encodes CASSYAPGINEKLFF. The J gene is TRBJ1-4, the V gene TRBV6-5; no definite D call. This CDR3 region has 15 residues. V lost 2 bases and J lost 5, with 12 bases in between. The germline V gene has CDR1 MNHEY and CDR2 SVGAGI.

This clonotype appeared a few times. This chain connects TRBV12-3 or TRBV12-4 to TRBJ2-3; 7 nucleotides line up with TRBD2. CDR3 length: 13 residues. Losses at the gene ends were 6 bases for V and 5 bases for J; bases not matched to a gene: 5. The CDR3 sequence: CASSRLARDTQYF. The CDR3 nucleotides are TGTGCCAGCAGCCGACTAGCCAGAGATACGCAGTATTTT.

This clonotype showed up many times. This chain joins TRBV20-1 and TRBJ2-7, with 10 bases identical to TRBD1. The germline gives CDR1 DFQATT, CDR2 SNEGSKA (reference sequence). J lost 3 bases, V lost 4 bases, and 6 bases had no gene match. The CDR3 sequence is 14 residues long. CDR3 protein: CSAIGTGDFYEQYF. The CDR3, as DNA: TGCAGTGCTATAGGGACAGGGGATTTCTACGAGCAGTACTTC.

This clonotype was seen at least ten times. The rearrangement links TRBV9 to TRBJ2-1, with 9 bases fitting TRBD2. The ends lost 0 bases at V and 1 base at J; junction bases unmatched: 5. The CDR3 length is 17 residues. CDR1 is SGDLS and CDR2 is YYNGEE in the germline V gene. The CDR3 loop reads CASSVASGVVSYNEQFF. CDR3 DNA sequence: TGTGCCAGCAGCGTAGCTAGCGGGGTTGTTTCCTACAATGAGCAGTTCTTC.

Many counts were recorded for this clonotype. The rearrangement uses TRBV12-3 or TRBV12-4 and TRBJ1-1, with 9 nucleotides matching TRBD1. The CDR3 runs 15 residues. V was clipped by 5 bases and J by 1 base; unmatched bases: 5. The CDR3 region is CASSPRTGANTEAFF. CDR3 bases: TGTGCCAGCAGTCCCAGGACAGGGGCGAACACTGAAGCTTTCTTT.

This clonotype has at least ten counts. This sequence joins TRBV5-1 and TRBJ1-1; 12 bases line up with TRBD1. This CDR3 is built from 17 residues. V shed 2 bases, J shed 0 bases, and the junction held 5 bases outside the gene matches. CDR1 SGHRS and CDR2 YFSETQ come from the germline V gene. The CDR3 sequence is CASSFWGQGAMNTEAFF. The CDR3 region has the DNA TGCGCCAGCAGCTTTTGGGGACAGGGGGCCATGAACACTGAAGCTTTCTTT. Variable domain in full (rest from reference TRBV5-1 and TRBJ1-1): KAGVTQTPRYLIKTRGQQVTLSCSPISGHRSVSWYQQTPGQGLQFLFEYFSETQRNKGNFPGRFSGRQFSNSRSEMNVSTLELGDSALYLCASSFWGQGAMNTEAFFGQGTRLTVV.

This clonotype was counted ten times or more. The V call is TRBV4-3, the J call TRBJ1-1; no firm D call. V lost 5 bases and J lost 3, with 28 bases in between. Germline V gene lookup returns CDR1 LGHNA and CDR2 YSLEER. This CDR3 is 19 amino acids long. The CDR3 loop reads CASSTVGVLDYAEDTEAFF. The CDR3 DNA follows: TGCGCCAGCAGCACGGTCGGGGTGTTGGATTATGCGGAGGACACTGAAGCTTTCTTT.

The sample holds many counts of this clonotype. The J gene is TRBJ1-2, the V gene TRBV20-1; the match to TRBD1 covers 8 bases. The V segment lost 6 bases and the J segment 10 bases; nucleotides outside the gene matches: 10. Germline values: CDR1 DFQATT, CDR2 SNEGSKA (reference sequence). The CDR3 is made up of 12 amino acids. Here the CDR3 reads CSAPDRAFSYTF. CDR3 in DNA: TGCAGTGCCCCGGACAGGGCTTTTTCCTACACCTTC.

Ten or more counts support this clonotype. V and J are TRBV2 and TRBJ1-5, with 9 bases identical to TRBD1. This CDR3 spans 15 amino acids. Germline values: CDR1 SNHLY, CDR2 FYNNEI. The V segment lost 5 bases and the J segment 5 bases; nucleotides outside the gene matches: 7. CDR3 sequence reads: CASSPATGGDQPQHF. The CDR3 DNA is TGTGCCAGCAGTCCGGCGACAGGGGGTGATCAGCCCCAGCATTTT. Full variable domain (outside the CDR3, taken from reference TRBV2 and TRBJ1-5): EPEVTQTPSHQVTQMGQEVILRCVPISNHLYFYWYRQILGQKVEFLVSFYNNEISEKSEIFDDQFSVERPDGSNFTLKIRSTKLEDSAMYFCASSPATGGDQPQHFGDGTRLSIL.

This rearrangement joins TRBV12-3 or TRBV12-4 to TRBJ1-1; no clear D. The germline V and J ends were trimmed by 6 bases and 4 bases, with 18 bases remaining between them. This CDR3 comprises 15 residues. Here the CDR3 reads CASSQTEGLSTEAFF. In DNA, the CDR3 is TGTGCCAGCAGCCAAACGGAAGGCCTGAGCACTGAAGCTTTCTTT.